This T cell receptor (beta chain) was recovered during a study of blood T cell repertoires in COVID-19. Study in general: The analysed material was cDNA or gDNA that came from T cells, B-cell-depleted T cells, or PBMCs.

In the source study's methods: Nucleated cell number was recorded as an estimate derived from reference gene primer amplification. Sequenced by immunoSEQ multiplex PCR; TCRdb stores in-frame clones only, minus some. V and J calls and clone size are as listed in that table; D and trimming were resolved from the DNA. The table records under 250,000 clones, 80% of them present only once. This clonotype originated in a human donor in a cohort sampled during active COVID-19. Sequences were obtained from peripheral blood.

The CDR3 nucleotides are TGTGCCAGCAGCACGACAGGGAATGGGCCCCAGTACTTC. This codes for CASSTTGNGPQYF. V and J are TRBV7-9 and TRBJ2-5; TRBD1 matches 7 bases. CDR1 is SEHNR, CDR2 FQNEAQ, per germline (reference sequence). The CDR3 is made up of 13 amino acids. Unmatched junction bases numbered 9, after V lost 5 bases and J lost 9 bases.